This TCR beta chain was captured in a study of T-cell memory formation after mild COVID-19. This CDR3 contains 13 residues. Per germline, CDR1 SGHDN and CDR2 FVKESK. Trimming stripped 4 bases from V and 3 bases from J, with 10 bases between. TCRdb re-called the 5' RACE reads with MiXCR, one entry per CDR3 protein. Of hundreds of thousands of distinct CDR3 sequences listed, around 27% are singletons. This clonotype was seen only a few times. This sequence joins TRBV14 and TRBJ2-7; TRBD1 might be the D (6 bases). This receptor was taken from an adult woman who had mild COVID-19 (a few samples of this study predate the infection). Cell type and time point are not known. Sequencing input: PBMCs or a T cell subset sorted from them (not recorded which). The CDR3 coding sequence is TGTGCCAGCAGCCGGGGGCCATTCTACGAGCAGTACTTC. It specifies CASSRGPFYEQYF.